Listed here is a single T cell receptor beta chain. Only a few counts were recorded for this clone. The antigen it binds to is not known. Per-base quality was not reported, and no clone a single base away is much larger than it. The protocol used for the library was the immunoSEQ multiplex PCR assay. A mixture of 60 forward primers for TCR Vbeta segments and 13 reverse primers for TCR Jbeta segments was used in the multiplex PCR. A multiplex PCR assay on genomic DNA amplified the CDR3 region of rearranged TCR beta genes. The amplified TCR beta libraries were sequenced on the Illumina HiSeq System as 87-base-pair reads. Under the source paper's analysis protocol: In a later analysis, roughly 80 million unique TCR beta chains were counted across the roughly 700 repertoires, and about 9.9 million of these chains were shared by at least two donors. A nearest-neighbor algorithm error-corrected the raw reads and collapsed the reads into unique sequences, merging closely related sequences to remove PCR and sequencing errors. V, D and J gene segments were assigned by aligning CDR3 sequences to IMGT reference sequences. Each retained sequence needed at least a six-nucleotide match to both a V gene segment and a J gene segment. A rearrangement was called productive if the CDR3 had no stop codons and remained in frame with V and J, and every other rearrangement was called non-productive. Following IMGT convention, CDR3 was defined as the stretch from the second conserved V-encoded cysteine up to the conserved J-encoded phenylalanine. In an earlier analysis of approximately 590 of the donors, sequences lacking an unambiguous match to a single V gene segment were excluded. An earlier analysis of 450 to 650 of the donors called V segments functional above 56.7% productive rearrangements and segregating when the between-donor standard deviation exceeded 5%. A statistical classification framework was built for diagnosing cytomegalovirus status from the catalog of TCR beta chain sequences. In a later analysis, TCR nucleotide sequences were compared against IMGT/GENE-DB human TR gene sequences so that V and J genes could be assigned. A later analysis assigned CDR3 sequences and most-parsimonious VDJ recombination scenarios with the TCRdist pipeline. In a later analysis, every TCR beta chain was defined by the combination of its CDR3 amino acid sequence and its V-gene family, and reads without a unique V-gene family were dropped. To address suspected cross-contamination and a sequencing artifact, a later analysis removed roughly 640 highly shared, low-generation-probability nucleotide sequences. In a later analysis, a clonal expansion index for each public chain was calculated from normalized within-repertoire ranks of inferred template counts. Generation probabilities in a later analysis came from a VDJ recombination model fitted to out-of-frame rearrangements, and those results were checked against IGoR. A later analysis scored TCR-TCR, TCR-HLA and TCR-CMV co-occurrence with hypergeometric tests, applying a repertoire-size bias correction to TCR pairs. In a later analysis, false discovery rates were estimated by permuting HLA or CMV assignments 20 times. In a later analysis, co-occurring TCRs were grouped using DBSCAN, and TCRdist sequence similarity was added for clustering within HLA-allele-positive subsets. Repertoires with fewer than 30,000 or more than 120,000 public chains, plus five repertoires with anomalous nucleotide sharing, were excluded from co-occurrence clustering. TCRdb retrieved this table from immuneACCESS and kept in-frame rearrangements only. Not all clones are present; in checked studies, unresolved V genes account for under half, and no reason is known for the remainder. The D gene and trimming were derived from the DNA, and the V and J assignments and clone size from that table. The sample has 150,000 to 200,000 clones on record, about four fifths of them singletons. The top ten hold 7.5% to 9.5% of the sample.

CDR1 and CDR2 are drawn from the germline V gene (reference sequence): SGHNT, YYREEE. Trimming at the junction amounts to 4 bases on V and 0 bases on J, and the germline ends lie 8 bases apart. The CDR3 goes from the cysteine to the phenylalanine over 13 residues. CDR3 DNA is the only sequence kept; it has 39 bases, read in frame from the first base. The sample belongs to a study of cytomegalovirus exposure and HLA in healthy donors (dated by TCRdb to about 2017). Background for the entire study: In an earlier analysis of fewer than 750 of the donors, around 290 Gb of sequence data and 117 million unique TCR beta sequences from about 179 million T cells were reported. An early release covering more than 500 HLA-typed donors comprised about 290 gigabases of sequencing data and 85 million to 100 million unique TCR sequences. Of the roughly 390 genotyped donors, roughly 85% fell in the genetic ancestry cluster associated with self-reported Caucasian donors. The study aimed to test whether cataloging public T cell receptors could reveal signatures of past pathogen exposure. Using immunosequencing, the study profiled T cell repertoires from 550 to 750 subjects and related those repertoires to cytomegalovirus serostatus. In addition to the first cohort of 666 subjects, a separate validation cohort of approximately 120 different subjects was used. High-throughput TCR immunosequencing, statistical association of individual TCRs with disease status, and machine learning were combined to predict cytomegalovirus infection status. In a later analysis, previously published TCR beta repertoires from some 640 donors were re-analyzed and high-resolution HLA genotyping was added so that TCR occurrence patterns could be studied. Rather than using new phenotypic data, the later analysis identified candidate immune exposures from TCR beta sequences and from how often those sequences occurred across donors. In an earlier analysis of more than 550 of the donors, high-throughput TCR beta sequencing was used to judge whether each TCR beta V gene segment behaved as functional or pseudogenic. Alongside the repertoire data, information on donor age, sex, ethnicity and CMV serostatus was compiled. A later genetic analysis took genome-wide SNP genotypes for about three fifths of the roughly 700 donors and used that subset as a discovery cohort. All discovery cohort repertoires had been generated using a single sequencing platform. HLA typing included class I and class II loci at four-digit resolution. The number of donors typed differed by locus, with 629-630 for A, B, C, DRB1 and DQB1, roughly 550 for DQA1, nearly 610 for DPA1, and some 450 for DPB1. Because of strong linkage in the cohort, roughly five DR-DQ haplotypes were treated as single units for association and clustering. On average, around 240,000 unique TCR beta nucleotide sequences were sequenced per donor among 398 genotyped donors of the cohort, with roughly 18% of those sequences being non-productive. The investigation overall reported the following: A later genetic analysis reported fewer N-insertions in productive TCRs among donors in an Asian-associated ancestry cluster than the roughly 670-donor mean. CMV serostatus was the only immune exposure information available for the cohort. Strong co-occurrence of HLA alleles, especially DR and DQ, made assigning TCR associations to individual alleles difficult. Three of the identified cytomegalovirus-associated TCR beta chains were confirmed in vitro to be specific for cytomegalovirus antigens. V-gene and J-gene trimming of TCR beta chains was associated with a missense DCLRE1C variant in a later genetic analysis, and the association was replicated in an independent cohort. Linkage disequilibrium might explain the correlated functional status among segregating V segments, but an unknown experimental factor could not be ruled out. In a later analysis, HLA-associated TCR beta chains showed more clonal expansion and lower generation probabilities than non-associated chains that were equally common. Most TCR sequences were seen in very few donors, while some public TCRs were found in many individuals. This cohort had only TCR beta chains sequenced, and the lack of alpha or paired-chain data limited which features could be detected. In a later analysis, the rate of TCR association differed among HLA loci, with DRB1 alleles having the most associated TCRs and HLA-C alleles having the fewest. Because some donors lacked HLA typing at each locus, the association tests relied only on the typed subset. Some IMGT-functional V segments, including TRBV6-2 and TRBV6-3, could not be distinguished by the 87-base-pair reads and were therefore excluded. The authors suggested that the approach could potentially be generalized to other disease states and immunological phenotypes. The presence/absence analyses assumed that sequencing depth was roughly uniform across donors, and that assumption may not be true. A later analysis found that most CMV-associated TCR beta chains appeared HLA-restricted, with HLA associations seemingly driven largely by CMV exposure. The classifier was reported to diagnose cytomegalovirus status with high specificity and sensitivity in both the original cohort and the validation cohort. In an earlier analysis of more than 450 of the donors, most TCR beta V segments were observed in productive rearrangements about 87% or about 30% of the time, broadly matching IMGT annotations. In a later analysis, several top co-occurrence clusters were reported to appear linked to parvovirus B19, influenza, CMV and Epstein-Barr virus. Some 15 rarely observed V segments, including chromosome 9 orphons, were excluded from the earlier analysis of some 590 of the donors because counts were too low. A cluster of highly shared sequence variants was judged likely to be a technical artifact of the sequencing pipeline. A later analysis associated 15,000 to 20,000 TCR beta sequences with specific HLA alleles at a false discovery rate of 0.05. A further reported finding was that TCR beta sequences accurately predicted the HLA-A and HLA-B alleles for most subjects in the first cohort. The study gave a list of over 150 TCR beta chains associated with cytomegalovirus.

The cohort consisted of approximately 670 healthy bone marrow donors. At the time of sampling, all cohort members were nominally healthy, though unrecorded immune exposures were likely present. The donor was CMV seropositive and was included in the group of 250 to 350 seropositive cohort members. A peripheral blood sample was collected from each donor, and TCR beta sequencing was performed on peripheral blood mononuclear cells. Genomic DNA extraction from the blood cell samples was performed with the Qiagen DNeasy Blood Extraction Kit. The rearranged chain carries TRBV5-4 and TRBJ2-7; D gene: possibly TRBD1, on 5 matching bases. The source is a male donor in good health and CMV-seropositive. The specimen was PBMCs. The CDR3 region has the sequence CASSQTVSYEQYF. The DNA is as follows: TGTGCCAGCAGCCAGACAGTCTCCTACGAGCAGTACTTC. The CDR3 plus the reference TRBV5-4 and TRBJ2-7 genes for the other parts give the full variable domain: ETGVTQSPTHLIKTRGQQVTLRCSSQSGHNTVSWYQQALGQGPQFIFQYYREEENGRGNFPPRFSGLQFPNYSSELNVNALELDDSALYLCASSQTVSYEQYFGPGTRLTVT.